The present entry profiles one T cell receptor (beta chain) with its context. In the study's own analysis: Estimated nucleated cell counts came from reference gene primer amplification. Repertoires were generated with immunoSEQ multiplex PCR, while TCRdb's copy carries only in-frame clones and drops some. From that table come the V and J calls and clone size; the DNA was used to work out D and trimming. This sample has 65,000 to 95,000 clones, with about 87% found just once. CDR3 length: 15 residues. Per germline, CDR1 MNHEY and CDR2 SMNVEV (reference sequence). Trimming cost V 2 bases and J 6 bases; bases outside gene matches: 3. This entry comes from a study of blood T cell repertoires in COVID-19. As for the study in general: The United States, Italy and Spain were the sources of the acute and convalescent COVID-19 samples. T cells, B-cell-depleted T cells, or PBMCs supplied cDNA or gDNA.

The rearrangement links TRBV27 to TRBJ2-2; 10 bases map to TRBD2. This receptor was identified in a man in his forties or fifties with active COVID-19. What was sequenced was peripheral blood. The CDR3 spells CASSLLAGAAGELFF. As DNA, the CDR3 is TGTGCCAGCAGTTTACTAGCGGGAGCAGCCGGGGAGCTGTTTTTT.